Listed below are T cell receptor beta chains from one sample, sequenced in a study of T cell responses to AZD1222 COVID-19 vaccine. The repertoire was sequenced with immunoSEQ multiplex PCR; TCRdb's copy has only in-frame clones and lacks some. The sample has 150,000 to 200,000 clones; roughly 92% are singletons. The sequencing used peripheral blood, collected 28 days after the second AZD1222 dose. These receptors all stem from an adult who received the AZD1222 COVID-19 vaccine. Each CDR3 is given with its conserved first and last residue. D genes are given only for firm matches. Rows give clone size only sometimes, using once, few, many, or a class for an expanded clone.

>TRBD1|NA|TRBV11-2|TRBJ2-5
TGTGCCAGCAGCTTAGAGGGGACAGGGAAAGTGGGGCGGGAGACCCAGTACTTC
CASSLEGTGKVGRETQYF
>NA|NA|TRBV6-2/TRBV6-3|TRBJ1-1
TGTGCCAGCAGTTACTCGCTGGGACAGAACACTGAAGCTTTCTTT
CASSYSLGQNTEAFF
>NA|NA|TRBV3-1/TRBV3-2|TRBJ1-1
TGTGCCAGCAGCTCCCCGCGGGCGATCACTGAAGCTTTCTTT
CASSSPRAITEAFF
>NA|NA|TRBV25-1|TRBJ2-5
TGTGCCAGCAGTGAATCAGTTCCGGAGACCCAGTACTTC
CASSESVPETQYF
>NA|few|TRBV24-1|TRBJ1-4
TGTGCCATTTCCCGAATAAGGGAAAAACTGTTTTTT
CAISRIREKLFF
>NA|NA|TRBV7-2|TRBJ1-2
TGTGCCAGCAGCCCCCGCCAGGGCACCAGAGGCTACACCTTC
CASSPRQGTRGYTF
>NA|NA|TRBV9|TRBJ1-5
TGTGCCAGCAGTGCTACAGGGCGCAATCAGCCCCAGCATTTT
CASSATGRNQPQHF
>NA|once|TRBV6-4|TRBJ2-2
TGTGCCAGCAGTCCCCAATTGGGAGTCAGCACCGGGGAGCTGTTTTTT
CASSPQLGVSTGELFF
>NA|NA|TRBV27|TRBJ1-5
TGTGCCAGCAGGCGAACAGGGTCTCAGCCCCAGCATTTT
CASRRTGSQPQHF
>TRBD2|NA|TRBV18|TRBJ2-7
TGTGCCAGCTCACCGGGGACTAGCGGGATCACCCTACCTTCCTTC
CASSPGTSGITLPSF
>NA|NA|TRBV9|TRBJ2-7
TGTGCCAGCAGCTTGGGTGACAGCTCCTACGAGCAGTACTTC
CASSLGDSSYEQYF
>TRBD1|NA|TRBV6-5|TRBJ1-2
TGTGCCAGCAGTTACGGGGACAGGGGGCCGCTCTATGGCTACACCTTC
CASSYGDRGPLYGYTF
>NA|NA|TRBV2|TRBJ1-2
TGTGCCAGCAGTGAACACGGATTATATGGCTACACCTTC
CASSEHGLYGYTF
>TRBD1|NA|TRBV12-3/TRBV12-4|TRBJ2-3
TGTGCCAGACCGACAGGGGTCACAGATACGCAGTATTTT
CARPTGVTDTQYF
>TRBD1|once|TRBV5-1|TRBJ2-1
TGCGCCAGCAGCAAGGGACAGGGGGCCAATGAGCAGTTCTTC
CASSKGQGANEQFF
>NA|NA|TRBV6-6|TRBJ2-7
TGTGCCAGCAGTTACTACAGTACGAACGAGCAGTACTTC
CASSYYSTNEQYF
>NA|NA|TRBV6-5|TRBJ1-5
TGTGCCAGCAAGGGAGGAGGTCAGCCCCAGCATTTT
CASKGGGQPQHF
>TRBD1|NA|TRBV5-1|TRBJ2-6
TGCGCCAGCAGCCCCCGGGACAGGGCCCATTTGGGTGGGGCCAACGTCCTGACTTTC
CASSPRDRAHLGGANVLTF
>NA|NA|TRBV30|TRBJ1-2
TGTGCCTGGAGTGTCGGGCCCTATGGCTACACCTTC
CAWSVGPYGYTF
>NA|once|TRBV12-3/TRBV12-4|TRBJ1-1
TGTGCCAGCAGTCCTGGTGGGGGGCGTGAAGCTTTCTTT
CASSPGGGREAFF
>NA|NA|TRBV15|TRBJ1-1
TGTGCCACCAGCAGAGATGAAGCTATCTGGGAGAACAACACTGAAGCTTTCTTT
CATSRDEAIWENNTEAFF
>NA|NA|TRBV7-2|TRBJ1-1
TGTGCCAGCAGCGCGGTGGTCAGCGCTGAAGCTTTCTTT
CASSAVVSAEAFF
>NA|once|TRBV18|TRBJ2-7
TGTGCCAGCTCACCTCAGGGGTCCTACGAGCAGTACTTC
CASSPQGSYEQYF
>TRBD1|NA|TRBV7-9|TRBJ1-1
TGTGCCAGCAGCCGTACAGACAGGGTTGGGCCTGAAGCTTTCTTT
CASSRTDRVGPEAFF
>TRBD1|NA|TRBV27|TRBJ1-5
TGTGCCAGCAGTTTGGACAGGGGACAGCCCCAGCATTTT
CASSLDRGQPQHF
>NA|NA|TRBV7-3|TRBJ1-2
TGTGCCAGCAGCCCGAACCCCGCGGGTAACTATGGCTACACCTTC
CASSPNPAGNYGYTF
>NA|once|TRBV9|TRBJ2-3
TGTGCCAGCAGCCTGAAAGATACGCAGTATTTT
CASSLKDTQYF
>NA|NA|TRBV2|TRBJ2-7
TGTGCCAGCGGAGGGTCCGGGGCCTCCTACGAGCAGTACTTC
CASGGSGASYEQYF
>NA|NA|TRBV5-4|TRBJ1-3
TGTGCCAGCAGCTTATTCTCTTCTCAGAGAAACACCATATATTTT
CASSLFSSQRNTIYF
>NA|NA|TRBV6-5|TRBJ1-1
TGTGCCAGCAGTACGCCGGGCGGAAACACTGAAGCTTTCTTT
CASSTPGGNTEAFF
>TRBD1|NA|TRBV5-1|TRBJ2-2
TGCGCCAGCAGCTTGGGGTGGACAGGGGACACCGGGGAGCTGTTTTTT
CASSLGWTGDTGELFF
>NA|NA|TRBV30|TRBJ2-3
TGTGCCTCCCCTGGGCCCAACACAGATACGCAGTATTTT
CASPGPNTDTQYF
>NA|NA|TRBV7-8|TRBJ2-1
TGTGCCAGCAGCTTACCTCCGATAAGCTCCTACAATGAGCAGTTCTTC
CASSLPPISSYNEQFF
>NA|NA|TRBV7-6|TRBJ1-2
TGTGCCAGCAGCTTAGATGCGGGGAACTATGGCTACACCTTC
CASSLDAGNYGYTF
>NA|once|TRBV7-9|TRBJ2-3
TGTGCCAGCAGCGTTAGCCCAGATACGCAGTATTTT
CASSVSPDTQYF
>TRBD1|NA|TRBV3-1/TRBV3-2|TRBJ1-1
TGTGCCAGCAGCCAAGATGACGGACAGGGGGTGGGGCGTGGACTGAAAGCTTTCTTT
CASSQDDGQGVGRGLKAFF
>NA|NA|TRBV20-1|TRBJ1-3
TGCAGTGCTAGTGGGGGGCTGCTCTCTGGAAACACCATATATTTT
CSASGGLLSGNTIYF
>TRBD1|NA|TRBV28|TRBJ1-2
TGTGCCAGCGAAACAGGGGCGTTAGCTAACTATGGCTACACCTTC
CASETGALANYGYTF
>NA|NA|TRBV14|TRBJ2-2
TGTGCCAGCAGCCCTGCGCAAATTGGGGAGCTGTTTTTT
CASSPAQIGELFF
>NA|NA|TRBV13|TRBJ2-5
TGTGCCAGCAGCCCCCCGGGGGGCAGTCGACAAGAGACCCAGTACTTC
CASSPPGGSRQETQYF
>TRBD2|NA|TRBV25-1|TRBJ2-7
TGTGCTACCGCCCCTAGCGGGACCTCCTACGAGCAGTACTTC
CATAPSGTSYEQYF
>NA|NA|TRBV12-5|TRBJ2-7
TGTGCTAGTGGTTTGGCTCAGGGTTACTACGAGCAGTACTTC
CASGLAQGYYEQYF
>NA|NA|TRBV7-2|TRBJ1-2
TGTGCCAGCAGCTTAGTGTTTTTTCAGGGGCTTGCCTTCTATGGCTACACCTTC
CASSLVFFQGLAFYGYTF
>TRBD1|NA|TRBV7-9|TRBJ2-7
TGTGCCAGCAGCACAGACAGGGGAGGCGACGAGCAGTACTTC
CASSTDRGGDEQYF
>NA|NA|TRBV5-5|TRBJ1-2
TGTGCCAGCAGCTTCAACACGTTCCAGTACGGCTACACCTTC
CASSFNTFQYGYTF